Shown below are 17 T cell receptor beta chains from a single sample sequenced in a study of cytomegalovirus exposure and HLA in healthy donors. 13 Jbeta primers and 60 Vbeta primers were used for the PCR. Assay: immunoSEQ multiplex PCR; the TCRdb copy retains only in-frame clones and omits some. The sample contains about 130,000 clones, roughly 83% of which appear only once. The source material was PBMCs. These receptors all come from a girl aged 2 to 10 in good health and CMV-seronegative.

The chain combines TRBV25-1 with TRBJ1-4, with 7 positions matching TRBD1. The V and J ends lost 2 bases and 4 bases, in that order; junction bases with no gene match: 4. CDR1 MGHDK and CDR2 SYGVNS come from the germline V gene. The CDR3 consists of 15 residues. CDR3 sequence reads: CASSEATGINEKLFF. The DNA of the CDR3 is TGTGCCAGCAGTGAAGCGACAGGGATTAATGAAAAACTGTTTTTT. The variable domain in full, completed from reference TRBV25-1 and TRBJ1-4, reads EADIYQTPRYLVIGTGKKITLECSQTMGHDKMYWYQQDPGMELHLIHYSYGVNSTEKGDLSSESTVSRIRTEHFPLTLESARPSHTSQYLCASSEATGINEKLFFGSGTQLSVL.

The chain carries TRBV4-2 and TRBJ2-7; tentatively, D is TRBD2 (6 bases). The CDR3 spans 15 residues. Trimming shortened V by 3 bases and J by 3 bases, and 15 bases separated the two germline ends. Germline values: CDR1 LGHNA, CDR2 YNFKEQ. The CDR3 reads CASSQGSGGNYEQYF. The CDR3, as DNA: TGTGCCAGCAGCCAGGGAAGCGGAGGGAACTACGAGCAGTACTTC.

This clone has a single count. This rearrangement joins TRBV6-6 to TRBJ2-1; the D is unclear. The CDR3 is made up of 13 amino acids. CDR1 and CDR2 (germline): MNHNY, SVGAGI (reference sequence). V was trimmed by 0 bases and J by 5 bases, leaving 5 bases between them. Here the CDR3 reads CASSYSTHNEQFF. The CDR3, as DNA: TGTGCCAGCAGTTACTCAACTCACAATGAGCAGTTCTTC.

This rearrangement joins TRBV6-5 to TRBJ2-5, with D possibly matching TRBD2 (6 bases). The DNA matches TRBJ2-7 better at its end, which makes the J call doubtful. CDR1 MNHEY and CDR2 SVGAGI come from the germline V gene. The CDR3 is made up of 14 amino acids. In DNA form, the CDR3 reads TGTGCCAGCAGTTACGGGGGGAGAGTAGGCGAGCAGTACTTC. Protein: CASSYGGRVGEQYF.

This chain joins TRBV18 and TRBJ1-2; perhaps TRBD1 as D (6 bases). The CDR3 loop spans 16 amino acids. V shed 2 bases and J shed 5 bases, with 18 bases lying between them. Per germline, CDR1 KGHSH and CDR2 LQKENI. The CDR3, as DNA: TGTGCCAGCTCACCAGCCAGGCCCGCGCAGGGGTATGGCTACACCTTC. This sequence encodes CASSPARPAQGYGYTF. The full variable domain, in which reference TRBV18 and TRBJ1-2 provide the parts outside the CDR3, is NAGVMQNPRHLVRRRGQEARLRCSPMKGHSHVYWYRQLPEEGLKFMVYLQKENIIDESGMPKERFSAEFPKEGPSILRIQQVVRGDSAAYFCASSPARPAQGYGYTFGSGTRLTVV.

The chain uses TRBV6-5 and TRBJ2-7; TRBD1 aligns across 7 bases. This CDR3 has 14 amino acids. Germline CDR1 and CDR2: MNHEY and SVGAGI. The junction had 4 bases not matched to a gene; V was cut back by 5 bases and J by 0 bases. This CDR3 is CASSRTGSSYEQYF. The DNA of the CDR3 is TGTGCCAGCAGTAGGACAGGTTCCTCCTACGAGCAGTACTTC.

This chain connects TRBV7-3 to TRBJ2-1; D is ambiguous. The CDR3 has 14 amino acids. V lost 1 base and J 5 bases, leaving 9 bases between the germline ends. Germline values: CDR1 SGHTA, CDR2 FQGTGA. Here the CDR3 DNA reads TGTGCCAGCAGCTTAATGCACGGTAACAATGAGCAGTTCTTC. This encodes CASSLMHGNNEQFF.

The rearrangement links TRBV19 to TRBJ1-5; 7 nucleotides match TRBD1. CDR3 size: 19 residues. Germline values: CDR1 LNHDA, CDR2 SQIVND (reference sequence). The V and J ends lost 3 bases and 2 bases, in that order; junction bases with no gene match: 16. CDR3 sequence (DNA): TGTGCCAGTAGTATCCCGCCCACCACCTTAGGACAGGGCAATCAGCCCCAGCATTTT. Amino acids: CASSIPPTTLGQGNQPQHF. Supplemented by reference TRBV19 and TRBJ1-5, the full variable domain reads DGGITQSPKYLFRKEGQNVTLSCEQNLNHDAMYWYRQDPGQGLRLIYYSQIVNDFQKGDIAEGYSVSREKKESFPLTVTSAQKNPTAFYLCASSIPPTTLGQGNQPQHFGDGTRLSIL.

This clone was seen only a few times. V is TRBV28 and J is TRBJ2-7; 7 bases are shared with TRBD2. The CDR3 consists of 14 residues. The V segment lost 2 bases and the J segment 2 bases; nucleotides outside the gene matches: 3. Per the germline V gene, CDR1 is MDHEN and CDR2 is SYDVKM. The CDR3 nucleotides are TGTGCCAGCAGTTTACGGGGGGTCCCCTACGAGCAGTACTTC. This encodes CASSLRGVPYEQYF.

The chain combines TRBV5-6 with TRBJ1-6, with TRBD1 matching 7 bases. This CDR3 contains 13 residues. Trimming removed 8 bases from V and 5 bases from J; junction bases left unmatched: 4. Germline V CDR1 and CDR2: SGHDT, YYEEEE. CDR3 loop: CASTGTDNSPLHF. In DNA, the CDR3 is TGTGCCAGTACCGGGACAGATAATTCACCCCTCCACTTT. Full variable domain (missing parts from reference TRBV5-6 and TRBJ1-6): DAGVTQSPTHLIKTRGQQVTLRCSPKSGHDTVSWYQQALGQGPQFIFQYYEEEERQRGNFPDRFSGHQFPNYSSELNVNALLLGDSALYLCASTGTDNSPLHFGNGTRLTVT.

The chain joins TRBV5-1 to TRBJ2-5; 10 bases are shared with TRBD2. This CDR3 spans 15 amino acids. V trimming: 0 bases; J trimming: 5 bases; junction bases outside the gene matches: 4. Germline loops: CDR1 SGHRS, CDR2 YFSETQ. Here the CDR3 reads CASSLAPTSGETQYF. The CDR3 DNA reads as TGCGCCAGCAGCTTGGCCCCGACTAGCGGGGAGACCCAGTACTTC. Variable domain in full (rest from reference TRBV5-1 and TRBJ2-5): KAGVTQTPRYLIKTRGQQVTLSCSPISGHRSVSWYQQTPGQGLQFLFEYFSETQRNKGNFPGRFSGRQFSNSRSEMNVSTLELGDSALYLCASSLAPTSGETQYFGPGTRLLVL.

This chain joins TRBV9 and TRBJ2-2; 7 nucleotides line up with TRBD2. V was pared by 3 bases and J by 4 bases, with 3 bases of the junction left unmatched. The CDR3 sequence is 14 residues long. Germline V lookup: CDR1 SGDLS, CDR2 YYNGEE. The CDR3 sequence: CASSEWEGTGELFF. The CDR3 DNA follows: TGTGCCAGCAGCGAATGGGAGGGCACCGGGGAGCTGTTTTTT.

This chain uses TRBV5-1 with TRBJ1-1; D perhaps matches TRBD1 (6 bases). The CDR3 contains 14 residues. V was cut by 2 bases and J by 1 base, with 9 bases left in between. Germline V lookup: CDR1 SGHRS, CDR2 YFSETQ. CDR3 region: CASSFPTGNTEAFF. In nucleotides, the CDR3 is TGCGCCAGCAGCTTCCCGACAGGGAACACTGAAGCTTTCTTT. Looking up the rest from reference TRBV5-1 and TRBJ1-1 gives the full variable domain: KAGVTQTPRYLIKTRGQQVTLSCSPISGHRSVSWYQQTPGQGLQFLFEYFSETQRNKGNFPGRFSGRQFSNSRSEMNVSTLELGDSALYLCASSFPTGNTEAFFGQGTRLTVV.

The chain joins TRBV30 to TRBJ1-1; D unresolved. This CDR3 has 13 amino acids. Germline loops: CDR1 GTSNPN, CDR2 SVGIG (reference sequence). The V end was cut by 5 bases, the J end by 0 bases, with 10 bases between. Written as DNA, the CDR3 is TGTGCCTGGTTTACAGATTTGAACACTGAAGCTTTCTTT. Translated, it gives CAWFTDLNTEAFF.

This clone showed up just a few times. V is TRBV2 and J is TRBJ1-5; D is perhaps TRBD1 (5 bases). Trimming took off 4 bases at V and 3 bases at J, with 10 bases between the two ends. This CDR3 has 14 residues. Germline V gene data show CDR1 as SNHLY and CDR2 as FYNNEI. The DNA for the CDR3 is TGTGCCAGCAGTGGTAGCAGGGTCAATCAGCCCCAGCATTTT. It codes for CASSGSRVNQPQHF.

The V call is TRBV7-8, the J call TRBJ1-5, with D possibly being TRBD1 (6 bases). The germline V gene encodes CDR1 SGHVS and CDR2 FQNEAQ. CDR3 length equals 15 residues. Trimming left V 5 bases short and J 4 bases short, with 15 bases between. In nucleotides, the CDR3 is TGTGCCAGCAGCCACTACAGGGAGAGGAATCAGCCCCAGCATTTT. This translates into CASSHYRERNQPQHF.

The chain joins TRBV5-4 to TRBJ2-5; possible D gene TRBD1, 5 bases. This CDR3 has 15 residues. V lost 4 bases and J 0 bases, leaving 13 bases between the germline ends. The germline CDR1 and CDR2 sequences are SGHNT and YYREEE (reference sequence). This CDR3 is CASSPTEMYQETQYF. DNA of the CDR3: TGTGCCAGCAGCCCGACAGAGATGTACCAAGAGACCCAGTACTTC.